This T cell receptor (beta chain) is drawn from a study of blood T cells in healthy people across ages. A second PCR of roughly 7 to 11 cycles used a sample-barcoded 5' primer and a J-beta primer mix. TCRdb called the 5' RACE reads again in MiXCR, with one record for every CDR3 protein. The table lists roughly 900,000 distinct CDR3 sequences, under 50% of them singletons. The receptor's source is a young man in good health. The material sequenced was blood.

The CDR3 loop is CAIPCRADEQYF. The CDR3 DNA follows: TGTGCCATCCCGTGCAGGGCCGACGAGCAGTACTTC. This chain joins TRBV6-5 and TRBJ2-7, with D possibly TRBD1 on 5 matching bases. There are 12 residues in the CDR3. V gave up 10 bases and J gave up 5 bases, with 15 bases separating them. Germline-derived CDR1 and CDR2 are MNHEY and SVGAGI.